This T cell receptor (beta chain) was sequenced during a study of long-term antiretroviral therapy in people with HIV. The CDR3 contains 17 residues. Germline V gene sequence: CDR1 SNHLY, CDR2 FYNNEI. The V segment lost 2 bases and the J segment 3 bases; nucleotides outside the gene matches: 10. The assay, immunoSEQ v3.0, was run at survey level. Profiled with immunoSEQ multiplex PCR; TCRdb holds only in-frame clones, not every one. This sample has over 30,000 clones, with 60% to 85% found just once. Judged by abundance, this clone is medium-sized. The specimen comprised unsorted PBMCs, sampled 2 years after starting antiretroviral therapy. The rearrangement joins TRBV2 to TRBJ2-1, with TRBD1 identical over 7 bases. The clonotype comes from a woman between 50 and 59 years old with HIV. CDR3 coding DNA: TGTGCCAGCAGTGAACCGATACAGGGGTCTAACTACAATGAGCAGTTCTTC. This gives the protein CASSEPIQGSNYNEQFF.